Following are 8 T cell receptor beta chains from one sample sequenced in a study of CD8 T cells in Susac syndrome. Random hexamers were used to reverse transcribe an amount of roughly 0.45 to 1 ug RNA. TCRdb re-derived calls from the immunoSEQ multiplex PCR reads in MiXCR, one entry per CDR3 protein. In the table there are roughly 190,000 distinct CDR3 sequences, about 91% of which are singletons. The sequenced sample was CD4+ T cells from PBMCs. These TCRs come from a human donor with Susac syndrome.

The chain carries TRBV6-1 and TRBJ2-5; TRBD2 is a possible D gene (8 bases). Germline loops: CDR1 MNHNS, CDR2 SASEGT. Trimming stripped 5 bases from V and 5 bases from J, with 15 bases between. CDR3 size: 14 residues. The CDR3 coding sequence is TGTGCCAGCAGTCGACAGGGCGGGGGGGAGACCCAGTACTTC. The encoded protein is CASSRQGGGETQYF.

The V gene is TRBV7-9, the J gene TRBJ2-7; D is possibly TRBD1 (5 bases). The V end was cut by 5 bases, the J end by 3 bases, with 8 bases between. The germline V gene encodes CDR1 SEHNR and CDR2 FQNEAQ (reference sequence). The CDR3 runs 12 residues. This CDR3 is CASSRQLYEQYF. The CDR3 DNA reads as TGTGCCAGCAGCCGACAGCTCTACGAGCAGTACTTC.

This chain connects TRBV5-1 to TRBJ2-7; D may be TRBD2 (6 bases). Trimming took off 2 bases at V and 7 bases at J, with 16 bases between the two ends. This CDR3 spans 14 amino acids. Germline CDR1 and CDR2: SGHRS and YFSETQ. The CDR3 here is CASSLISAGSEQYF. CDR3 bases: TGCGCCAGCAGCTTAATTAGCGCGGGATCGGAGCAGTACTTC.

V gene TRBV20-1 combines with J gene TRBJ1-2; 10 bases fit TRBD1. V trimming: 0 bases; J trimming: 7 bases; junction bases outside the gene matches: 5. The CDR3 consists of 14 residues. Germline V gives CDR1 DFQATT, CDR2 SNEGSKA (reference sequence). DNA of the CDR3: TGCAGTGCTAGAGAACGACAGGGGGCGACTGGCTACACCTTC. Translated: CSARERQGATGYTF.

The V gene is TRBV9, the J gene TRBJ2-7; the D gene is possibly TRBD2 (6 bases). The CDR3 runs 13 residues. The ends were cut back, 3 bases at V and 0 bases at J, with 7 bases in the middle. Germline V gene lookup returns CDR1 SGDLS and CDR2 YYNGEE. CDR3 region: CASSATSSYEQYF. CDR3 in DNA: TGTGCCAGCAGCGCGACTAGCTCCTACGAGCAGTACTTC.

The genes are TRBV15 and TRBJ1-5; 8 nucleotides align to TRBD1. The CDR3 length is 16 residues. From germline, CDR1 is LNHNV and CDR2 YYDKDF (reference sequence). Germline trimming cut 3 bases from V and 2 bases from J; bases unmatched to any gene: 6. CDR3 nucleotide sequence: TGTGCCACCAGCAGTAAAACAGGGGGGGGCAATCAGCCCCAGCATTTT. Amino acid sequence: CATSSKTGGGNQPQHF.

The chain uses TRBV7-2 and TRBJ2-1, with a tentative D call TRBD1 (5 bases). CDR1 is SGHTA, CDR2 FQGNSA, per germline. V was clipped by 1 base and J by 13 bases, with 11 bases between them. The CDR3 consists of 12 residues. The CDR3 nucleotides are TGTGCCAGCAGCTTAGAAGTTGGGGCCCAGTTCTTC. It specifies CASSLEVGAQFF.

The chain uses TRBV27 and TRBJ2-7, with 11 nucleotides matching TRBD1. The ends lost 8 bases at V and 2 bases at J; junction bases unmatched: 11. The CDR3 sequence is 16 residues long. Germline assignment: CDR1 MNHEY and CDR2 SMNVEV (reference sequence). CDR3 coding DNA: TGTGCCAGCGGGAAAGGCCCGGGACAGGGGGCCTACGAGCAGTACTTC. It encodes CASGKGPGQGAYEQYF.